The 6 T cell receptor beta chains below all came from one sample that was sequenced in a study of blood T cell repertoires in COVID-19. This table comes from immunoSEQ multiplex PCR, and its TCRdb copy is limited to in-frame clones, with some not included. The repertoire includes approximately 150,000 clones, approximately 88% of them detected once, and just under 4% sits in the top ten. Sequenced: peripheral blood. Every receptor here comes from a woman aged 60-75 years who had recovered from COVID-19.

The chain links TRBV27 to TRBJ2-1; D ambiguous. The CDR3 totals 13 residues. V lost 4 bases and J 3 bases, leaving 7 bases between the germline ends. Germline values: CDR1 MNHEY, CDR2 SMNVEV (reference sequence). CDR3 region: CASSSTLYNEQFF. The CDR3 DNA sequence: TGTGCCAGCAGTTCGACACTCTACAATGAGCAGTTCTTC.

The chain recombines TRBV2 with TRBJ1-6; a weak D match, TRBD1 (5 bases). CDR3 length: 15 residues. V was shortened by 4 bases and J by 4 bases, with 11 bases between the two germline ends. Germline V gives CDR1 SNHLY, CDR2 FYNNEI. For the CDR3, the DNA is TGTGCCAGCAGTGTTCAGGGCCTTTATAATTCACCCCTCCACTTT. Amino acid sequence: CASSVQGLYNSPLHF.

The V call is TRBV6-4, the J call TRBJ2-1, with TRBD1 as a possible D gene (6 bases). V dropped 4 bases and J dropped 2 bases, with 12 bases sitting between them. CDR3 length: 15 amino acids. CDR1 MRHNA and CDR2 SNTAGT come from the germline V gene. The CDR3 nucleotides are TGTGCCAGCAGTGTGGTAGAGGGGGCCTACAATGAGCAGTTCTTC. This sequence encodes CASSVVEGAYNEQFF.

This chain's CDR3 is CASSGRDTHYGYTF. DNA for the CDR3: TGTGCCAGCAGCGGCCGGGACACTCACTATGGCTACACCTTC. V gene TRBV9 combines with J gene TRBJ1-2, with D possibly TRBD1 on 6 matching bases. Germline V gene data show CDR1 as SGDLS and CDR2 as YYNGEE. Trimming shortened V by 3 bases and J by 3 bases, and 12 bases separated the two germline ends. There are 14 residues in the CDR3.

This clone appeared a single time. The chain employs TRBV6-1 and TRBJ1-6; 10 nucleotides match TRBD1. V lost 3 bases to trimming and J lost 9 bases; unmatched junction nucleotides: 8. There are 16 residues in the CDR3. Germline values: CDR1 MNHNS, CDR2 SASEGT. CDR3 loop: CASSEYGDRGSSPLHF. DNA for the CDR3: TGTGCCAGCAGTGAGTACGGGGACAGGGGTTCTTCACCCCTCCACTTT.

The chain links TRBV7-9 to TRBJ1-1; D is ambiguous. This CDR3 has 14 amino acids. The germline CDR1 and CDR2 sequences are SEHNR and FQNEAQ (reference sequence). The V gene lost 1 base and the J gene lost 1 base, with 7 bases spanning the gap. CDR3 protein: CASSLEQPNTEAFF. CDR3 coding DNA: TGTGCCAGCAGCTTAGAACAGCCGAACACTGAAGCTTTCTTT.